This is a list of T cell receptor beta chains from one sample in a study of blood T cell repertoires in COVID-19. Produced via immunoSEQ multiplex PCR; TCRdb's table is partial and in-frame only. Of some 170,000 clones listed, 75% to 85% are singletons. Source material: PBMCs or T cells enriched from blood (not recorded which). These receptor sequences come from a man in his fifties who had recovered from COVID-19. The CDR3 runs from the conserved cysteine through the conserved F or W. D genes are given only for firm matches. Some rows have no size entry. The others give once, few or many, or a class for an expanded clone.

v_call	d_call	clone_size	j_call	cdr3_nt	cdr3_aa
TRBV11-2	.	.	TRBJ1-6	TGTGCCAGCAGCTTACATACCCAGGGTAATTCACCCCTCCACTTT	CASSLHTQGNSPLHF
TRBV5-5	.	.	TRBJ1-4	TGTGCCAGCAGCCTCCCGTGGACAGCAACTAATGAAAAACTGTTTTTT	CASSLPWTATNEKLFF
TRBV5-1	TRBD1	.	TRBJ2-5	TGCGCCAGCAGCTTGGGAGGGACAGGCCAAGAGACCCAGTACTTC	CASSLGGTGQETQYF
TRBV11-1	.	.	TRBJ2-1	TGTGCCAGCAGCCGAATCCCTATCGATGAGCAGTTCTTC	CASSRIPIDEQFF
TRBV14	TRBD1	.	TRBJ1-2	TGTGCCAGCAGCCCCCGGGCAGGGGGCGTATACTATGGCTACACCTTC	CASSPRAGGVYYGYTF
TRBV3-1/TRBV3-2	.	.	TRBJ1-6	TGTGCCAGCAGCCAAGCCCCGGGAGGCAATTCACCCCTCCACTTT	CASSQAPGGNSPLHF
TRBV11-2	.	.	TRBJ1-2	TGTGCCAGCAGCTCGACAGGCCCCTATGGCTACACCTTC	CASSSTGPYGYTF
TRBV28	.	.	TRBJ2-7	TGTGCCAGCCAAACTACCCTCGAGCCCTACGAGCAGTACTTC	CASQTTLEPYEQYF
TRBV5-1	.	.	TRBJ2-7	TGCGCCAGCAGCTTGGCGACCGGGACCTACGAGCAGTACTTC	CASSLATGTYEQYF
TRBV15	TRBD1	.	TRBJ1-1	TGTGCCACCAGCAGAGGAGGGGGCAAGACTGAAGCTTTCTTT	CATSRGGGKTEAFF
TRBV28	.	once	TRBJ2-7	TGTGCCGCCAGGACAACCTTGGATAGCTACGAGCAGTACTTC	CAARTTLDSYEQYF
TRBV28	.	few	TRBJ2-7	TGTGCCAGCCATGACCGGGGGTCATCCTACGAGCAGTACTTC	CASHDRGSSYEQYF
TRBV2	TRBD1	once	TRBJ1-4	TGTGCCAGCAGAGCCGGGACAGGGGTTGAAAAACTGTTTTTT	CASRAGTGVEKLFF
TRBV30	TRBD1	few	TRBJ1-2	TGTGCCTGGCTATTTCCGGGACAGGGATACTATGGCTACACCTTC	CAWLFPGQGYYGYTF